Below, one T cell receptor (beta chain) is given with its context. The antigen is not known. The sample is drawn from a study of blood T cells in healthy people across ages. Overall study findings and caveats: In older individuals, TCR beta diversity per million T cells was lower, falling roughly linearly with age.

Germline V gene lookup returns CDR1 SGHRS and CDR2 YFSETQ. The ends lost 5 bases at V and 1 base at J; junction bases unmatched: 6. The CDR3 has 15 residues. Together with a sample-barcoded 5' primer, a J-beta primer mix was included in a second PCR lasting about 7 to 11 cycles. TCRdb re-called the 5' RACE reads through MiXCR, storing one row per CDR3 protein. Of some 670,000 distinct CDR3 sequences in the sample, 52% were seen once. The chain recombines TRBV5-1 with TRBJ2-1, with 7 bases that match TRBD1. The source material was blood. This TCR was recovered from a woman over 75 in good health. The CDR3 here is CASRVQGVSYNEQFF. The CDR3 DNA is TGCGCCAGCAGGGTTCAGGGGGTTTCCTACAATGAGCAGTTCTTC.